Each of the 10 T cell receptor beta chains below was sequenced from the same sample in a study of shared clonotypes between healthy human individuals. Repertoires were generated with immunoSEQ multiplex PCR, while TCRdb's copy carries only in-frame clones and drops some. The sample has under 2,000,000 clones, 85% to 95% seen once. Naive-designated CD8 cells lacked CD45RO, were positively enriched for CCR7, and omitted terminally differentiated effector memory CD45RA+ cells. The sample comprised naive CD8+ T cells sorted from blood. Receptor source: a man between 18 and 35 years old in good health.

This chain joins TRBV4-1 and TRBJ1-2, with D perhaps TRBD1 (6 bases). Trimming stripped 8 bases from V and 8 bases from J, with 6 bases between. Germline-derived CDR1 and CDR2 are MGHRA and YSYEKL. The CDR3 sequence is 9 residues long. In DNA form, the CDR3 reads TGCGCCAGCGACAGGGGCTACACCTTC. This codes for CASDRGYTF.

The rearrangement links TRBV19 to TRBJ2-7; 7 bases agree with TRBD1. Germline V lookup: CDR1 LNHDA, CDR2 SQIVND (reference sequence). CDR3 length equals 14 residues. The J segment lost 5 bases and the V segment lost 4 bases, leaving 8 bases of the junction unmatched. Here the CDR3 DNA reads TGTGCCAGTAGTAGATACAGGGGTTTTAACGAGCAGTACTTC. This sequence encodes CASSRYRGFNEQYF.

As for this clone: Other DNA sequences within the sample encode an identical CDR3. The genes are TRBV9 and TRBJ2-5; 7 bases fit TRBD2. After removal of 1 base from V and 1 base from J, the junction contained 1 base not matched to a gene. Germline V lookup: CDR1 SGDLS, CDR2 YYNGEE. CDR3 length equals 14 residues. The CDR3 nucleotides read TGTGCCAGCAGCGTATCGGGGGGCCAAGAGACCCAGTACTTC. It codes for CASSVSGGQETQYF.

The J gene is TRBJ2-2, the V gene TRBV11-2; the D gene is possibly TRBD2 (5 bases). Germline CDR1 SGHAT, CDR2 FQNNGV. The CDR3 covers 12 residues. Trimming took 5 bases from V and 7 from J, leaving 8 bases between them. The CDR3 region has the DNA TGTGCCAGCAGCGAGGGCATCGGGGAGCTGTTTTTT. The encoded protein is CASSEGIGELFF. The full variable domain, rest sourced from reference TRBV11-2 and TRBJ2-2, is EAGVAQSPRYKIIEKRQSVAFWCNPISGHATLYWYQQILGQGPKLLIQFQNNGVVDDSQLPKDRFSAERLKGVDSTLKIQPAKLEDSAVYLCASSEGIGELFFGEGSRLTVL.

The genes are TRBV5-1 and TRBJ2-5; 11 bases match TRBD2. This CDR3 has 15 residues. V gave up 2 bases and J gave up 1 base; unmatched junction bases: 1. Per the germline V gene, CDR1 is SGHRS and CDR2 is YFSETQ. The CDR3 loop reads CASSFGTSGQETQYF. CDR3 sequence (DNA): TGCGCCAGCAGCTTCGGGACTAGCGGCCAAGAGACCCAGTACTTC.

This clone was observed once. The CDR3 nucleotides are TGTGCCAGCTCCCTATACGGTGAAGCCACAGATTACACCTTC. Translated: CASSLYGEATDYTF. This chain connects TRBV6-5 to TRBJ1-2; D remains ambiguous. The V gene lost 8 bases and the J gene lost 11 bases, with 24 bases spanning the gap. The CDR3 is made up of 14 amino acids. Germline lookup yields CDR1 MNHEY and CDR2 SVGAGI.

The chain joins TRBV28 to TRBJ1-5; D uncertain. The CDR3 has 18 residues. The germline V gene has CDR1 MDHEN and CDR2 SYDVKM. V was clipped by 3 bases and J by 4 bases, with 22 bases between them. CDR3 nucleotides: TGTGCCAGCAGTTTTTGGCCGCTGGTAGGCGGGGAGAATCAGCCCCAGCATTTT. Translated, it gives CASSFWPLVGGENQPQHF. Using reference TRBV28 and TRBJ1-5 for the parts outside the CDR3, the full variable domain is DVKVTQSSRYLVKRTGEKVFLECVQDMDHENMFWYRQDPGLGLRLIYFSYDVKMKEKGDIPEGYSVSREKKERFSLILESASTNQTSMYLCASSFWPLVGGENQPQHFGDGTRLSIL.

The rearrangement uses TRBV7-9 and TRBJ2-7; TRBD1 matches at 11 bases. Germline lookup yields CDR1 SEHNR and CDR2 FQNEAQ (reference sequence). V trimming: 3 bases; J trimming: 2 bases; junction bases outside the gene matches: 3. This CDR3 contains 15 residues. The CDR3 sequence: CASSFKDRGPYEQYF. In DNA, the CDR3 is TGTGCCAGCAGCTTTAAGGACAGGGGGCCCTACGAGCAGTACTTC.

V and J are TRBV7-9 and TRBJ1-5; no clear D. V was shortened by 5 bases and J by 8 bases, with 13 bases between the two germline ends. Per germline, CDR1 SEHNR and CDR2 FQNEAQ (reference sequence). This CDR3 contains 13 residues. CDR3 nucleotide sequence: TGTGCCAGCAGCCCCACTGCAGGCGAGCCCCAGCATTTT. It translates to CASSPTAGEPQHF.

As for this clone: The identical CDR3 is also encoded by other nucleotide sequences in the sample. The chain employs TRBV27 and TRBJ1-2, with D possibly being TRBD1 (6 bases). The CDR3 runs to 14 residues. V shed 1 base and J shed 3 bases, with 9 bases lying between them. Germline loops: CDR1 MNHEY, CDR2 SMNVEV (reference sequence). The CDR3 sequence is CASSLFAGDYGYTF. CDR3 DNA sequence: TGTGCCAGCAGTTTATTTGCAGGGGACTATGGCTACACCTTC.